Following are 22 T cell receptor beta chains from one sample sequenced in a study of blood T cells in healthy people across ages. Then a second PCR, running about 6 to 12 cycles, was carried out with a sample-barcoded 5' primer and a J-beta primer mix. TCRdb reanalysed the 5' RACE reads using MiXCR and keeps one entry per CDR3 protein. Of fewer than 800,000 distinct CDR3 sequences in the sample, around 25% were seen once. These sequences were also reported in another study, on T cells of mothers and their children.

The specimen sequenced was blood. These receptors were obtained from a boy aged 5 to 17 in good health.

DNA for the CDR3: TGCGCCAGCAGCTTAGGACAGGGTTTCGGCGAGCAGTACTTC. This gives the protein CASSLGQGFGEQYF. The rearrangement uses TRBV5-1 and TRBJ2-5, with 8 bases lining up with TRBD1. The assigned J gene may be wrong: the sequence end matches TRBJ2-7 better. The length of the CDR3 is 14 residues. Germline CDR1 and CDR2: SGHRS and YFSETQ.

This sequence joins TRBV10-3 and TRBJ1-2; 8 bases match TRBD1. CDR3 length: 14 amino acids. CDR1 and CDR2 (germline): ENHRY, SYGVKD. V was clipped by 4 bases and J by 8 bases; unmatched bases: 9. The CDR3 region is CAISADRGSGGYTF. For the CDR3, the DNA is TGTGCCATCAGTGCTGACAGGGGATCGGGGGGCTACACCTTC.

This clonotype turned up a few times. This chain joins TRBV28 and TRBJ2-5; 13 nucleotides agree with TRBD2. J lost 3 bases, V lost 1 base, and 8 bases had no gene match. The CDR3 has 18 amino acids. Germline CDR1 is MDHEN and CDR2 is SYDVKM. The CDR3 coding sequence is TGTGCCAGCAGTTTATCCCCTGGACTAGCGGGAGTTGAAGAGACCCAGTACTTC. Protein: CASSLSPGLAGVEETQYF. Full variable domain (missing parts from reference TRBV28 and TRBJ2-5): DVKVTQSSRYLVKRTGEKVFLECVQDMDHENMFWYRQDPGLGLRLIYFSYDVKMKEKGDIPEGYSVSREKKERFSLILESASTNQTSMYLCASSLSPGLAGVEETQYFGPGTRLLVL.

This clonotype was recorded a few times. Compared with germline, one end of the junction differs, possibly owing to a read error. This sequence joins TRBV11-2 and TRBJ2-5; TRBD2 aligns across 10 bases. Germline values: CDR1 SGHAT, CDR2 FQNNGV. CDR3 length equals 15 residues. Written as DNA, the CDR3 is TGTGCCAGCAGCACCCCGGGACTAGCGAGCAATGAGCAGCTCTTC. Its translation is CASSTPGLASNEQLF.

This clonotype was counted only a few times. The chain has TRBV20-1 and TRBJ2-1; D gene unclear. CDR3 length equals 12 residues. The V end was cut by 6 bases, the J end by 5 bases, with 11 bases between. Germline V gene sequence: CDR1 DFQATT, CDR2 SNEGSKA (reference sequence). The CDR3 loop reads CSAPRANNEQFF. The CDR3 DNA sequence: TGCAGTGCCCCTAGGGCCAACAATGAGCAGTTCTTC.

The rearrangement links TRBV6-2 or TRBV6-3 to TRBJ1-5, with no clear D. The germline V gene encodes CDR1 MNHEY and CDR2 SVGEGT. V was pared by 8 bases and J by 0 bases, with 5 bases between. The CDR3 is made up of 12 amino acids. The DNA of the CDR3 is TGTGCCAGCCAGGATAGCAATCAGCCCCAGCATTTT. Residues: CASQDSNQPQHF.

This clonotype has only a few counts. The chain combines TRBV6-5 with TRBJ2-5; D is uncertain. Trimming took 0 bases from V and 3 from J, leaving 11 bases between them. The CDR3 length is 15 residues. Germline assignment: CDR1 MNHEY and CDR2 SVGAGI. The CDR3 loop is CASSYSPAGKETQYF. The DNA for the CDR3 is TGTGCCAGCAGTTACTCCCCAGCCGGTAAAGAGACCCAGTACTTC.

The chain joins TRBV4-3 to TRBJ1-2, with a tentative D call TRBD1 (6 bases). Trimming pared 0 bases from V and 7 bases from J, leaving 12 bases between. This CDR3 spans 14 amino acids. CDR1 and CDR2 from the germline V gene are LGHNA and YSLEER. CDR3 sequence (DNA): TGCGCCAGCAGCCAAGAACGGGGGGCTGCTGGCTACACCTTC. Its translation: CASSQERGAAGYTF.

V usage is TRBV15 and J usage is TRBJ2-1; 12 positions match TRBD1. CDR1 and CDR2 (germline): LNHNV, YYDKDF (reference sequence). Trimming at V came to 7 bases and at J to 7 bases, leaving 5 bases not matched to a gene. This CDR3 has 14 amino acids. The DNA of the CDR3 is TGTGCCACCACCGGGACAGGGGGCCTTAATGAGCAGTTCTTC. It translates to CATTGTGGLNEQFF.

The rearrangement uses TRBV28 and TRBJ2-7; the D gene is possibly TRBD1 (6 bases). Trimming left V 6 bases short and J 2 bases short, with 14 bases between. The CDR3 sequence is 14 residues long. Per germline, CDR1 MDHEN and CDR2 SYDVKM. The CDR3 coding sequence is TGTGCCAGCAGAGGGACACCGGCCCCCTACGAGCAGTACTTC. It encodes CASRGTPAPYEQYF.

This chain uses TRBV4-3 with TRBJ2-5, with TRBD2 as a possible D gene (5 bases). The CDR3 runs to 15 residues. The V and J ends lost 3 bases and 2 bases respectively, with 13 bases between them. Germline CDR1 and CDR2: LGHNA and YSLEER. In DNA form, the CDR3 reads TGCGCCAGCAGCCATATGAGCGGCGCTCAAGAGACCCAGTACTTC. Encoded protein: CASSHMSGAQETQYF.

The genes are TRBV12-3 or TRBV12-4 and TRBJ1-2; a possible D gene is TRBD1 (5 bases). V shed 8 bases and J shed 4 bases, with 17 bases lying between them. This CDR3 spans 14 amino acids. The CDR3 loop is CASQLGGLGYGYTF. The CDR3 DNA reads as TGTGCCAGCCAGCTGGGGGGGTTGGGCTATGGCTACACCTTC.

This rearrangement joins TRBV7-9 to TRBJ2-7; 8 bases map to TRBD1. Germline V gives CDR1 SEHNR, CDR2 FQNEAQ (reference sequence). This CDR3 has 14 residues. After removal of 3 bases from V and 5 bases from J, the junction contained 6 bases not matched to a gene. The CDR3 region has the DNA TGTGCCAGCAGCTTGGACAGGGTTGGGAACGAGCAGTACTTC. Protein: CASSLDRVGNEQYF.

This clonotype was picked up a small number of times. The chain recombines TRBV7-2 with TRBJ2-1, with D perhaps TRBD1 or TRBD2 (5 bases each). The CDR3 covers 18 residues. In germline, CDR1 is SGHTA, CDR2 FQGNSA. V was shortened by 5 bases and J by 0 bases, with 20 bases between the two germline ends. CDR3 in DNA: TGTGCCAGCAGCACCTTGAGAGGGGCCGAAAGCTCCTACAATGAGCAGTTCTTC. Translating gives CASSTLRGAESSYNEQFF.

This clonotype turned up a few times. The rearrangement joins TRBV2 to TRBJ1-6; 9 bases line up with TRBD1. The CDR3 extends over 15 amino acids. Per germline, CDR1 SNHLY and CDR2 FYNNEI. V was clipped by 3 bases and J by 8 bases; unmatched bases: 5. The CDR3 DNA is TGTGCCAGCAGTGACCGGGACAGGGTAGATTCACCCCTCCACTTT. Its protein is CASSDRDRVDSPLHF.

This chain uses TRBV20-1 with TRBJ1-3; weak D call: TRBD1 (6 bases). The CDR3 sequence is 16 residues long. V lost 0 bases and J 9 bases, leaving 21 bases between the germline ends. Looked up from germline, CDR1 is DFQATT and CDR2 is SNEGSKA (reference sequence). The CDR3 loop is CSARENGGRSVTTIYF. For the CDR3, the DNA is TGCAGTGCTAGAGAAAACGGGGGCCGGAGCGTGACCACCATATATTTT.

The chain recombines TRBV21-1 with TRBJ2-1; the table's D call, TRBD1, was not checked against the DNA. TRBV21-1 is assigned pseudogene status. The CDR3 has 19 residues. This CDR3 reads CASSKGEPGVGLAYNEQFF. CDR3 bases: TGTGCCAGCAGCAAAGGAGAACCCGGTGTGGGACTCGCGTACAATGAGCAGTTCTTC.

V usage is TRBV3-1 and J usage is TRBJ2-5; 10 nucleotides line up with TRBD2. CDR3 length equals 17 residues. J was trimmed by 2 bases and V by 1 base; bases with no gene match: 7. The V gene's germline CDR1 is LGHDT and CDR2 YNNKEL (reference sequence). In DNA, the CDR3 is TGTGCCAGCAGCCAAGGGCGAACTAGCGGGACTCAAGAGACCCAGTACTTC. It translates to CASSQGRTSGTQETQYF.

This clonotype was picked up a small number of times. The V call is TRBV7-2, the J call TRBJ2-2, with 14 nucleotides matching TRBD2. The CDR3 length is 18 residues. The V and J ends lost 4 bases and 0 bases, in that order; junction bases with no gene match: 4. Germline values: CDR1 SGHTA, CDR2 FQGNSA. CDR3 sequence reads: CASSSRLAGGANTGELFF. The CDR3 nucleotides read TGTGCCAGCAGCTCCCGACTAGCGGGAGGGGCGAACACCGGGGAGCTGTTTTTT.

This clonotype was found a few times. The CDR3 region has the DNA TGTGCCAGCAGTTTGCGAGGGCTGGTCGGGGAGCTGTTTTTT. Amino acid sequence: CASSLRGLVGELFF. V is TRBV27 and J is TRBJ2-2; tentative D call: TRBD2 (5 bases). V lost 3 bases and J lost 7, with 12 bases in between. The germline CDR1 and CDR2 sequences are MNHEY and SMNVEV (reference sequence). This CDR3 has 14 residues.

The chain is built from TRBV28 and TRBJ2-1; TRBD2 agrees at 8 bases. V trimming: 4 bases; J trimming: 2 bases; junction bases outside the gene matches: 4. CDR1 MDHEN and CDR2 SYDVKM come from the germline V gene. CDR3 length: 15 amino acids. CDR3 coding DNA: TGTGCCAGCAGTTCTCCCGGGGGGGCCTACAATGAGCAGTTCTTC. Amino acid sequence: CASSSPGGAYNEQFF.

The J gene is TRBJ2-1, the V gene TRBV7-3; TRBD2 might be the D (6 bases). This CDR3 is built from 18 residues. The germline V gene encodes CDR1 SGHTA and CDR2 FQGTGA. Trimming cost V 2 bases and J 1 base, with 18 bases left between them. This CDR3 is CASSLAVVSGLSYNEQFF. CDR3 DNA: TGTGCCAGCAGCTTAGCCGTGGTTAGCGGCTTATCCTACAATGAGCAGTTCTTC.